Following are 19 T cell receptor beta chains from one sample sequenced in a study of response to subunit inactivated influenza vaccine. TCRdb independently ran MiXCR on the RT-PCR reads; one entry per CDR3 protein. The repertoire consists of hundreds of thousands of distinct CDR3 sequences, with 15% to 17% occurring once and the leading ten covering more than 9%. The sequencing used PBMCs from blood, collected 11 to 12 days after vaccination. The receptors derive from a man in his forties or fifties who received an inactivated influenza vaccine.

This clonotype has only a few counts. The V call is TRBV6-1, the J call TRBJ1-1, with a possible D match to TRBD1 (6 bases). Trimming removed 6 bases from V and 5 bases from J, with 19 bases in between. This CDR3 spans 15 amino acids. The germline V gene encodes CDR1 MNHNS and CDR2 SASEGT. CDR3 region: CASRTEGGIRTEAFF. DNA of the CDR3: TGTGCCAGCAGAACGGAAGGGGGGATAAGAACTGAAGCTTTCTTT.

The chain carries TRBV5-1 and TRBJ2-1, with TRBD1 identical over 9 bases. Germline lookup yields CDR1 SGHRS and CDR2 YFSETQ. The J segment lost 2 bases and the V segment lost 4 bases, leaving 4 bases of the junction unmatched. The CDR3 runs 15 residues. CDR3 protein: CASSAGQGPYNEQFF. The CDR3 nucleotides read TGCGCCAGCAGCGCGGGACAGGGCCCCTACAATGAGCAGTTCTTC.

The chain is built from TRBV10-2 and TRBJ1-1; TRBD1 matches at 7 bases. This CDR3 comprises 16 residues. With 6 bases clipped from V and 4 bases from J, the junction kept 14 bases outside the gene matches. Germline assignment: CDR1 WSHSY and CDR2 SAAADI. The CDR3 is CASRDAGGNPGTEAFF. The CDR3, as DNA: TGCGCCAGCAGAGACGCAGGGGGTAATCCCGGCACTGAAGCTTTCTTT.

This clonotype was seen a handful of times. The genes are TRBV11-1 and TRBJ2-3; 8 nucleotides align to TRBD2. CDR1 and CDR2 (germline): SGHAT, FQDESV (reference sequence). The CDR3 has 18 residues. J gave up 0 bases and V 5 bases, and 13 bases lay outside the gene matches. The CDR3 here is CASSHRGGQHPSTDTQYF. Here the CDR3 DNA reads TGTGCCAGCAGCCATCGGGGGGGCCAACACCCTAGCACAGATACGCAGTATTTT.

The sample holds a few counts of this clonotype. The chain combines TRBV11-2 with TRBJ2-7; a possible D gene is TRBD1 (5 bases). Germline loops: CDR1 SGHAT, CDR2 FQNNGV. The germline V and J ends were trimmed by 4 bases and 7 bases, with 11 bases remaining between them. This CDR3 spans 12 amino acids. In DNA form, the CDR3 reads TGTGCCAGCAGCTCTACAGGCCGGGAGCAGTACTTC. Translating gives CASSSTGREQYF.

This clonotype was observed a handful of times. The chain combines TRBV28 with TRBJ2-5, with D perhaps assigned TRBD1 or TRBD2 (5 bases each). The CDR3 contains 13 residues. Per the germline V gene, CDR1 is MDHEN and CDR2 is SYDVKM. The germline V and J ends were trimmed by 5 bases and 6 bases, with 13 bases remaining between them. CDR3 amino acids: CASSPGTVKTQYF. The DNA for the CDR3 is TGTGCCAGCAGTCCCGGGACCGTCAAGACCCAGTACTTC. Filled out from reference TRBV28 and TRBJ2-5, the complete variable domain reads DVKVTQSSRYLVKRTGEKVFLECVQDMDHENMFWYRQDPGLGLRLIYFSYDVKMKEKGDIPEGYSVSREKKERFSLILESASTNQTSMYLCASSPGTVKTQYFGPGTRLLVL.

The genes are TRBV5-1 and TRBJ2-7; D may be TRBD1 or TRBD2 (6 bases each). CDR3 length: 13 amino acids. Germline V gene data show CDR1 as SGHRS and CDR2 as YFSETQ. Between the trimmed V and J ends, which lost 5 bases and 7 bases, there was a span of 16 bases. For the CDR3, the DNA is TGCGCCAGCAGGACAGGAGGGGCCACAGAGCAGTACTTC. Translation gives CASRTGGATEQYF.

This clonotype was recorded a few times. At one boundary the junction diverges from the germline segment, which might be a read error. The rearrangement uses TRBV3-1 and TRBJ2-7; D unresolved. Germline V gene data show CDR1 as LGHDT and CDR2 as YNNKEL (reference sequence). CDR3 length: 13 amino acids. The CDR3 DNA follows: TGTGCCAGCAGCCAAGGACAAGGCACATCGACCTCCTTC. Translating gives CASSQGQGTSTSF.

The chain has TRBV12-3 or TRBV12-4 and TRBJ2-7; 8 bases agree with TRBD2. J lost 3 bases, V lost 5 bases, and 6 bases had no gene match. The CDR3 is 14 residues long. The CDR3 is CASSTGTSYYEQYF. The CDR3 coding sequence is TGTGCCAGCAGTACTGGGACTAGTTACTACGAGCAGTACTTC.

The J gene is TRBJ2-5, the V gene TRBV18; tentative D call: TRBD1 (5 bases). The CDR3 runs 13 residues. Germline CDR1 is KGHSH and CDR2 is LQKENI. Trimming took 0 bases from V and 5 from J, leaving 7 bases between them. The CDR3 sequence: CASSPPSGETQYF. The CDR3 nucleotides read TGTGCCAGCTCACCACCGTCAGGGGAGACCCAGTACTTC.

V and J are TRBV10-1 and TRBJ1-4; no clear D gene. From germline, CDR1 is WNHNN and CDR2 SYGVQD (reference sequence). The ends were cut back, 10 bases at V and 3 bases at J, with 9 bases in the middle. This CDR3 has 12 residues. CDR3 DNA sequence: TGCGCCAAAAGGTTGGCTAATGAAAAACTGTTTTTT. It is translated as CAKRLANEKLFF.

V gene TRBV15 combines with J gene TRBJ2-6, with D maybe TRBD1 (7 bases). Germline lookup yields CDR1 LNHNV and CDR2 YYDKDF (reference sequence). This CDR3 has 17 residues. The ends were cut back, 1 base at V and 2 bases at J, with 12 bases in the middle. This CDR3 reads CATSRGGGGTGANVLTF. The CDR3 DNA sequence: TGTGCCACCAGCAGAGGTGGAGGGGGCACTGGGGCCAACGTCCTGACTTTC.

V usage is TRBV2 and J usage is TRBJ1-4; D might be TRBD1 (6 bases). This CDR3 has 14 residues. Germline CDR1 and CDR2: SNHLY and FYNNEI. V was trimmed by 5 bases and J by 8 bases, leaving 15 bases between them. The CDR3 nucleotides are TGTGCCAGCAGTCCTATGGACAGTACGGAAAAACTGTTTTTT. Amino acid sequence: CASSPMDSTEKLFF.

The rearrangement links TRBV3-1 to TRBJ2-3, with 10 positions matching TRBD2. The CDR3 spans 18 residues. The germline V gene encodes CDR1 LGHDT and CDR2 YNNKEL (reference sequence). CDR3 sequence: CTISSPGLAEKSTDTQYF. The CDR3, as DNA: TGTACCATCAGTTCTCCCGGACTAGCGGAAAAATCCACAGATACGCAGTATTTT.

This clonotype was counted a few times. The rearrangement links TRBV15 to TRBJ2-3, with no clear D. This CDR3 is 12 amino acids long. Germline values: CDR1 LNHNV, CDR2 YYDKDF (reference sequence). V shed 3 bases and J shed 6 bases, with 7 bases lying between them. The CDR3: CATSSLEDTQYF. Here the CDR3 DNA reads TGTGCCACCAGCAGTCTGGAGGATACGCAGTATTTT.

This clonotype has ten or more counts. The chain has TRBV10-3 and TRBJ1-5; D unclear. This CDR3 region has 17 residues. From germline, CDR1 is ENHRY and CDR2 SYGVKD. Trimming removed 0 bases from V and 0 bases from J, with 12 bases in between. CDR3 sequence reads: CAISESAGRDSNQPQHF. CDR3 DNA: TGTGCCATCAGTGAGTCAGCGGGGAGAGATAGCAATCAGCCCCAGCATTTT.

J is TRBJ2-1 and V is TRBV27, with 13 bases that match TRBD2. Germline lookup yields CDR1 MNHEY and CDR2 SMNVEV (reference sequence). CDR3 length equals 17 residues. The junction had 5 bases not matched to a gene; V was cut back by 4 bases and J by 2 bases. In nucleotides, the CDR3 is TGTGCCAGCAGTTCGGGACTAGCGGGGAGCACCTACAATGAGCAGTTCTTC. Translation gives CASSSGLAGSTYNEQFF.

The chain carries TRBV20-1 and TRBJ2-3; maybe TRBD1 (6 bases). The CDR3 is 14 amino acids. The germline CDR1 and CDR2 sequences are DFQATT and SNEGSKA (reference sequence). V lost 2 bases and J lost 1, with 10 bases in between. CDR3 in DNA: TGCAGTGCTAGACAGGGGCGCGGCACAGATACGCAGTATTTT. Its protein product is CSARQGRGTDTQYF.

The rearrangement uses TRBV6-1 and TRBJ1-2; no clear D gene. The CDR3 covers 14 residues. V lost 6 bases, J lost 0 bases, and 11 bases lay in between. Germline V lookup: CDR1 MNHNS, CDR2 SASEGT. CDR3 sequence (DNA): TGTGCCAGCAGAGATACGGAAGCTAACTATGGCTACACCTTC. It specifies CASRDTEANYGYTF.